Listed here are 27 T cell receptor beta chains from one sample, sequenced in a study of cytomegalovirus exposure and HLA in healthy donors. Sequenced by immunoSEQ multiplex PCR; TCRdb stores in-frame clones only, minus some. The sample includes 260,000 or so clones, about 90% of them seen just once. The sequenced material came from PBMCs. The origin of the receptors is a woman in her 30s in good health and CMV-seronegative.

This chain joins TRBV5-1 and TRBJ2-7, with 7 bases identical to TRBD1. The V gene end was trimmed by 7 bases and the J gene end by 4 bases; junction bases not matched to a gene: 8. Per the germline V gene, CDR1 is SGHRS and CDR2 is YFSETQ. This CDR3 has 13 residues. The CDR3 sequence: CASQGTANYEQYF. The CDR3 DNA reads TGCGCCAGCCAAGGGACAGCAAATTACGAGCAGTACTTC.

This chain uses TRBV18 with TRBJ2-5; D might be TRBD1 or TRBD2, each matching 5 bases. Germline CDR1 reads KGHSH; CDR2 reads LQKENI. V lost 0 bases, J lost 5 bases, and 13 bases lay in between. The CDR3 is 15 residues long. The CDR3: CASSPPGELRETQYF. Written as DNA, the CDR3 is TGTGCCAGCTCACCACCGGGGGAGCTGAGGGAGACCCAGTACTTC.

This sequence joins TRBV28 and TRBJ2-7, with 7 bases matching TRBD1. The CDR3 runs to 11 residues. Per the germline V gene, CDR1 is MDHEN and CDR2 is SYDVKM. V trimming: 10 bases; J trimming: 4 bases; junction bases outside the gene matches: 4. The CDR3 is CATHRGYEQYF. The CDR3 bases are TGTGCCACCCACAGGGGTTACGAGCAGTACTTC.

The chain is built from TRBV7-9 and TRBJ2-1, with TRBD2 matching 8 bases. This CDR3 is built from 14 residues. With V trimmed by 4 bases and J by 9 bases, 8 bases remained unmatched. Germline assignment: CDR1 SEHNR and CDR2 FQNEAQ (reference sequence). The CDR3 is CASSSGLETIEQFF. In DNA form, the CDR3 reads TGTGCCAGCAGCTCGGGACTAGAGACGATTGAGCAGTTCTTC.

This rearrangement joins TRBV29-1 to TRBJ1-4; no firm D call. V shed 5 bases and J shed 11 bases, with 21 bases lying between them. This CDR3 is built from 14 residues. Germline V gene lookup returns CDR1 SQVTM and CDR2 ANQGSEA. The CDR3 loop is CSVWNPRDAEKLFF. For the CDR3, the DNA is TGCAGCGTTTGGAATCCCCGGGATGCAGAGAAACTGTTTTTT. Complete variable domain (other parts from reference TRBV29-1 and TRBJ1-4): SAVISQKPSRDICQRGTSLTIQCQVDSQVTMMFWYRQQPGQSLTLIATANQGSEATYESGFVIDKFPISRPNLTFSTLTVSNMSPEDSSIYLCSVWNPRDAEKLFFGSGTQLSVL.

The J gene is TRBJ2-3, the V gene TRBV5-4, with no clear D. Trimming removed 4 bases from V and 6 bases from J, with 12 bases in between. The V gene's germline CDR1 is SGHNT and CDR2 YYREEE (reference sequence). This CDR3 contains 13 residues. CDR3 DNA: TGTGCCAGCAGCCCTAAGAGTCAGGATACGCAGTATTTT. This encodes CASSPKSQDTQYF.

The gene calls are TRBV28 and TRBJ1-1, with D possibly TRBD1 on 5 matching bases. The germline V gene has CDR1 MDHEN and CDR2 SYDVKM. V was clipped by 2 bases and J by 1 base, with 14 bases between them. CDR3 length: 16 amino acids. The CDR3: CASSLIGRQGNTEAFF. The DNA for the CDR3 is TGTGCCAGCAGTTTAATCGGCAGGCAGGGGAACACTGAAGCTTTCTTT.

The chain has TRBV28 and TRBJ1-1, with D maybe TRBD1 (5 bases). CDR3 length: 14 residues. From germline, CDR1 is MDHEN and CDR2 SYDVKM. V lost 1 base and J lost 5, with 11 bases in between. CDR3 bases: TGTGCCAGCAGTTTATTTTCCGGGGGGACTGAAGCTTTCTTT. Its translation: CASSLFSGGTEAFF.

This clone was recorded once. V is TRBV5-1 and J is TRBJ2-7; tentative D call: TRBD1 (8 bases). Trimming stripped 4 bases from V and 2 bases from J, with 25 bases between. The CDR3 runs 18 residues. The germline CDR1 and CDR2 sequences are SGHRS and YFSETQ. The CDR3 sequence: CASSSRTGRPSGTYEQYF. CDR3 DNA sequence: TGCGCCAGCAGCAGTAGGACAGGGCGCCCTAGCGGTACCTACGAGCAGTACTTC.

V is TRBV7-9 and J is TRBJ2-7; D may be TRBD2 (5 bases). CDR3 length: 15 amino acids. Germline CDR1 SEHNR, CDR2 FQNEAQ (reference sequence). V lost 1 base and J 6 bases, leaving 16 bases between the germline ends. CDR3 amino acids: CASSLGVGELLEQYF. The CDR3 bases are TGTGCCAGCAGCTTAGGAGTCGGGGAACTCCTCGAGCAGTACTTC.

A word on this clone: Other DNA variants within this sample encode the same CDR3. In DNA, the CDR3 is TGTGCCAGCAGCTTAGCTGCAAACTATGGCTACACCTTC. This encodes CASSLAANYGYTF. The chain carries TRBV7-2 and TRBJ1-2; no clear D. Germline V gene lookup returns CDR1 SGHTA and CDR2 FQGNSA. The CDR3 contains 13 residues. The V end lost 0 bases, the J end lost 2 bases, and 4 bases lay between the germline ends.

This clone was seen once. The chain is built from TRBV4-1 and TRBJ2-5; D remains unclear. Germline V gene data show CDR1 as MGHRA and CDR2 as YSYEKL. The CDR3 covers 13 residues. Trimming pared 1 base from V and 2 bases from J, leaving 5 bases between. Written as DNA, the CDR3 is TGCGCCAGCAGCCAAGTGGGGCAAGAGACCCAGTACTTC. Protein sequence: CASSQVGQETQYF.

V and J are TRBV9 and TRBJ2-2; TRBD1 or TRBD2 may be the D gene (5 bases each). CDR1 SGDLS and CDR2 YYNGEE come from the germline V gene. CDR3 length: 13 residues. V shed 7 bases and J shed 4 bases, with 11 bases lying between them. The CDR3 reads CASPVGGTGELFF. Written as DNA, the CDR3 is TGTGCCAGCCCCGTTGGGGGCACCGGGGAGCTGTTTTTT.

J is TRBJ2-1 and V is TRBV7-9, with 7 bases identical to TRBD2. Losses at the gene ends were 5 bases for V and 3 bases for J; bases not matched to a gene: 13. Germline V CDR1 and CDR2: SEHNR, FQNEAQ (reference sequence). This CDR3 comprises 17 residues. The CDR3 DNA reads as TGTGCCAGCAGCCCCTCCCTTGGACTAGATTACTACAATGAGCAGTTCTTC. Amino acids: CASSPSLGLDYYNEQFF.

The chain uses TRBV6-5 and TRBJ2-5; 8 positions match TRBD1. Germline V gives CDR1 MNHEY, CDR2 SVGAGI. The CDR3 is 15 residues long. With V trimmed by 6 bases and J by 0 bases, 6 bases remained unmatched. The CDR3 protein is CASRYRGADQETQYF. CDR3 DNA: TGTGCCAGCAGGTACAGGGGGGCCGACCAAGAGACCCAGTACTTC.

J is TRBJ2-6 and V is TRBV7-2, with TRBD1 matching over 7 bases. With 1 base clipped from V and 0 bases from J, the junction kept 6 bases outside the gene matches. Germline V gives CDR1 SGHTA, CDR2 FQGNSA. This CDR3 has 18 amino acids. The CDR3 coding sequence is TGTGCCAGCAGCTTAGTAGGCAGGGGGATCTCTGGGGCCAACGTCCTGACTTTC. This sequence encodes CASSLVGRGISGANVLTF.

Comment on this clone: Other DNA sequences in this sample translate to the same CDR3. The J gene is TRBJ2-5, the V gene TRBV20-1, with D unclear. Germline V gene lookup returns CDR1 DFQATT and CDR2 SNEGSKA (reference sequence). V gave up 0 bases and J gave up 6 bases, with 5 bases separating them. This CDR3 comprises 11 residues. The CDR3 nucleotides are TGCAGTGCTAGAGATATTCAGACCCAGTACTTC. This codes for CSARDIQTQYF.

This chain links TRBV7-9 with TRBJ2-5; D not certain. The CDR3 spans 13 residues. CDR1 and CDR2 from the germline V gene are SEHNR and FQNEAQ (reference sequence). Trimming shortened V by 6 bases and J by 1 base, and 9 bases separated the two germline ends. Written as DNA, the CDR3 is TGTGCCAGCAGGGAGTCCCTCCAAGAGACCCAGTACTTC. The encoded protein is CASRESLQETQYF.

V gene TRBV6-5 combines with J gene TRBJ2-6; D gene unclear. This CDR3 comprises 14 residues. Trimming cost V 7 bases and J 0 bases, with 7 bases left between them. Per the germline V gene, CDR1 is MNHEY and CDR2 is SVGAGI. The CDR3 protein is CASTQPSGANVLTF. CDR3 DNA: TGTGCCAGCACCCAACCCTCTGGGGCCAACGTCCTGACTTTC.

The chain carries TRBV9 and TRBJ2-2; D not certain. The length of the CDR3 is 17 residues. Germline V lookup: CDR1 SGDLS, CDR2 YYNGEE. V lost 1 base, J lost 0 bases, and 13 bases lay in between. The CDR3 loop is CASSVNKGLSNTGELFF. The CDR3, as DNA: TGTGCCAGCAGCGTAAATAAGGGCCTATCGAACACCGGGGAGCTGTTTTTT.

The chain employs TRBV2 and TRBJ2-5; the D gene could be TRBD1 or TRBD2 (5 bases each). Germline V gene lookup returns CDR1 SNHLY and CDR2 FYNNEI. V was pared by 4 bases and J by 2 bases, with 20 bases between. The CDR3 spans 17 residues. The CDR3: CASSVSPGAELQETQYF. CDR3 in DNA: TGTGCCAGCAGTGTAAGTCCCGGGGCGGAGTTGCAAGAGACCCAGTACTTC.

V and J are TRBV4-1 and TRBJ2-5; unclear D gene. The CDR3 sequence is 12 residues long. Germline CDR1 is MGHRA and CDR2 is YSYEKL. Trimming took off 3 bases at V and 7 bases at J, with 9 bases between the two ends. CDR3 nucleotide sequence: TGCGCCAGCAGCCAGGAAAAGGGGACCCAGTACTTC. Translating it yields CASSQEKGTQYF.

The chain has TRBV19 and TRBJ1-2, with D uncertain. V was shortened by 3 bases and J by 1 base, with 9 bases between the two germline ends. This CDR3 contains 14 residues. Germline V gives CDR1 LNHDA, CDR2 SQIVND (reference sequence). The CDR3: CASSITWGNYGYTF. The CDR3 DNA follows: TGTGCCAGTAGTATCACTTGGGGTAACTATGGCTACACCTTC. Drawing the rest from reference TRBV19 and TRBJ1-2, the complete variable domain is DGGITQSPKYLFRKEGQNVTLSCEQNLNHDAMYWYRQDPGQGLRLIYYSQIVNDFQKGDIAEGYSVSREKKESFPLTVTSAQKNPTAFYLCASSITWGNYGYTFGSGTRLTVV.

The chain combines TRBV18 with TRBJ2-7; D not resolved. Trimming cost V 2 bases and J 2 bases, with 13 bases left between them. CDR1 KGHSH and CDR2 LQKENI come from the germline V gene. This CDR3 region has 15 residues. CDR3 DNA sequence: TGTGCCAGCTCACCAACTACCGGGCGGACCTACGAGCAGTACTTC. This gives the protein CASSPTTGRTYEQYF.

The chain couples TRBV5-4 to TRBJ2-7, with unresolved D. V was trimmed by 4 bases and J by 7 bases, leaving 9 bases between them. This CDR3 is built from 11 residues. Looked up from germline, CDR1 is SGHNT and CDR2 is YYREEE (reference sequence). The CDR3 DNA follows: TGTGCCAGCAGCACGGACGGGGAGCAGTACTTC. Translating gives CASSTDGEQYF. Complete variable domain (other parts from reference TRBV5-4 and TRBJ2-7): ETGVTQSPTHLIKTRGQQVTLRCSSQSGHNTVSWYQQALGQGPQFIFQYYREEENGRGNFPPRFSGLQFPNYSSELNVNALELDDSALYLCASSTDGEQYFGPGTRLTVT.

The chain recombines TRBV19 with TRBJ2-1; TRBD2 aligns across 9 bases. CDR3 length: 14 amino acids. The germline CDR1 and CDR2 sequences are LNHDA and SQIVND (reference sequence). The trim removed 7 bases at V and 3 bases at J, leaving 4 bases unmatched. CDR3 in amino acids: CASNEREVYNEQFF. CDR3 nucleotide sequence: TGTGCCAGTAATGAGCGGGAGGTCTACAATGAGCAGTTCTTC. Full variable domain (outside the CDR3, taken from reference TRBV19 and TRBJ2-1): DGGITQSPKYLFRKEGQNVTLSCEQNLNHDAMYWYRQDPGQGLRLIYYSQIVNDFQKGDIAEGYSVSREKKESFPLTVTSAQKNPTAFYLCASNEREVYNEQFFGPGTRLTVL.

The chain combines TRBV19 with TRBJ2-5; 10 positions agree with TRBD1. The DNA matches TRBJ2-7 better at its end, which makes the J call doubtful. CDR1 and CDR2 from the germline V gene are LNHDA and SQIVND (reference sequence). The CDR3 has 16 amino acids. The CDR3, as DNA: TGTGCCAGTAGTATAGACACGGGACAGGGGATCTACGAGCAGTACTTC. It encodes CASSIDTGQGIYEQYF.